These 15 T cell receptor beta chains originate from one sample sequenced in a study of patients and donors after allogeneic stem cell transplantation. TCRdb redid the calling of the RT-PCR reads with MiXCR, one entry per CDR3 protein. In the table there are about a million distinct CDR3 sequences, roughly 17% of which are singletons. Sequenced sample: blood, either unsorted or a sorted T cell fraction (not recorded which). The receptors were gathered from a human donor who was either an allogeneic HSCT recipient or a stem cell or donor lymphocyte infusion donor (not recorded which). It is not recorded whose cells these are; they may come from a transplant donor.

This CDR3 reads CASSMGWGTGELFF. CDR3 sequence (DNA): TGTGCCAGTAGTATGGGATGGGGTACCGGGGAGCTGTTTTTT. The chain combines TRBV19 with TRBJ2-2, with D unresolved. This CDR3 has 14 residues. The ends were cut back, 3 bases at V and 5 bases at J, with 10 bases in the middle. Germline CDR1 reads LNHDA; CDR2 reads SQIVND (reference sequence).

V usage is TRBV12-3 or TRBV12-4 and J usage is TRBJ1-5, with a weak D call TRBD1 (5 bases). This CDR3 is built from 13 residues. V gave up 11 bases and J gave up 2 bases, with 13 bases separating them. CDR3 DNA: TGTGCCGACGCTCAGGGTCGCAATCAGCCCCAGCATTTT. Translation: CADAQGRNQPQHF.

The CDR3 loop is CASSFRGLGVDEQFF. CDR3 nucleotides: TGTGCCAGCAGTTTCCGGGGACTGGGCGTCGATGAGCAGTTCTTC. This chain connects TRBV7-2 to TRBJ2-1; D possibly corresponds to TRBD2 (6 bases). Between the trimmed V and J ends, which lost 6 bases and 8 bases, there was a span of 20 bases. This CDR3 has 15 amino acids. The germline gives CDR1 SGHTA, CDR2 FQGNSA.

This clonotype was counted only a few times. The chain recombines TRBV9 with TRBJ2-3; 12 positions agree with TRBD1. Per germline, CDR1 SGDLS and CDR2 YYNGEE. CDR3 length equals 16 residues. Losses at the gene ends were 6 bases for V and 4 bases for J; bases not matched to a gene: 9. The CDR3: CASTSGDRGLADTQYF. CDR3 nucleotide sequence: TGTGCCAGCACCTCAGGGGACAGGGGGCTTGCAGATACGCAGTATTTT.

This clonotype was seen a single time. The rearrangement joins TRBV6-1 to TRBJ2-1, with 10 bases identical to TRBD2. Germline lookup yields CDR1 MNHNS and CDR2 SASEGT. This CDR3 region has 17 residues. Unmatched junction bases numbered 13, after V lost 6 bases and J lost 5 bases. The CDR3 DNA reads as TGTGCCAGCAGCTCCCATAGCGGGAGGCCCTCACACAATGAGCAGTTCTTC. It translates to CASSSHSGRPSHNEQFF.

The chain links TRBV6-5 to TRBJ1-1; 7 nucleotides line up with TRBD1. CDR1 and CDR2 from the germline V gene are MNHEY and SVGAGI. The CDR3 has 15 residues. V lost 3 bases, J lost 6 bases, and 10 bases stayed unmatched. DNA for the CDR3: TGTGCCAGCAGTTATGAGTGGACAGGATTATCTGAAGCTTTCTTT. It translates to CASSYEWTGLSEAFF.

In its sample, this clonotype was seen a few times. The chain links TRBV20-1 to TRBJ2-7; the match to TRBD2 covers 9 bases. V was pared by 6 bases and J by 1 base, with 10 bases of the junction left unmatched. CDR3 length equals 15 residues. Germline lookup yields CDR1 DFQATT and CDR2 SNEGSKA (reference sequence). The CDR3 DNA reads as TGCAGTGCCCGAATAAAAGCGGGGGGTTCCTACGAGCAGTACTTC. It translates to CSARIKAGGSYEQYF.

In this sample, this clonotype turned up a few times. This chain uses TRBV5-1 with TRBJ2-6; D is perhaps TRBD1 (6 bases). Trimming removed 1 base at V and 2 bases at J, with 19 bases between. Looked up from germline, CDR1 is SGHRS and CDR2 is YFSETQ. The CDR3 totals 19 residues. The CDR3 DNA reads TGCGCCAGCAGCTTGCTCCTGGGACACGAGGTGGCTGGGGCCAACGTCCTGACTTTC. It codes for CASSLLLGHEVAGANVLTF.

This clonotype was observed a handful of times. Written as DNA, the CDR3 is TGTGCCAGCAGCCAGGACAGGAGAAATCAGCCCCAGCATTTT. It codes for CASSQDRRNQPQHF. The chain employs TRBV5-6 and TRBJ1-5; 7 nucleotides agree with TRBD1. The germline V gene encodes CDR1 SGHDT and CDR2 YYEEEE. V lost 4 bases, J lost 4 bases, and 5 bases stayed unmatched. CDR3 length equals 14 residues.

This clonotype came up a few times. The chain couples TRBV9 to TRBJ2-1; D may be TRBD2 (5 bases). V was pared by 4 bases and J by 5 bases, with 19 bases between. The CDR3 length is 16 residues. Looked up from germline, CDR1 is SGDLS and CDR2 is YYNGEE. The CDR3 DNA follows: TGTGCCAGCAGCCCATCATCGGGGATCTTCCACAATGAGCAGTTCTTC. Protein sequence: CASSPSSGIFHNEQFF.

The chain is built from TRBV2 and TRBJ1-5; possibly TRBD1 for D (5 bases). The CDR3 consists of 15 residues. Between the trimmed V and J ends, which lost 4 bases and 1 base, there was a span of 11 bases. Germline CDR1 SNHLY, CDR2 FYNNEI. CDR3 residues: CASSGLGVSNQPQHF. As DNA, the CDR3 is TGTGCCAGCAGTGGGCTGGGGGTGAGCAATCAGCCCCAGCATTTT. The variable domain in full, completed from reference TRBV2 and TRBJ1-5, reads EPEVTQTPSHQVTQMGQEVILRCVPISNHLYFYWYRQILGQKVEFLVSFYNNEISEKSEIFDDQFSVERPDGSNFTLKIRSTKLEDSAMYFCASSGLGVSNQPQHFGDGTRLSIL.

This chain uses TRBV12-3 or TRBV12-4 with TRBJ2-3; D not resolved. Trimming removed 7 bases from V and 4 bases from J, with 9 bases in between. CDR3 size: 12 residues. The CDR3: CASNLVSDTQYF. CDR3 DNA: TGTGCCAGCAATCTAGTATCAGATACGCAGTATTTT.

This clonotype was seen a handful of times. The chain combines TRBV6-5 with TRBJ2-7, with D possibly matching TRBD2 (7 bases). Trimming took 4 bases from V and 0 from J, leaving 13 bases between them. The CDR3 is made up of 15 amino acids. Germline CDR1 is MNHEY and CDR2 is SVGAGI. The CDR3 DNA is TGTGCCAGCAGTTCCCCAAGGGGGGGCTCCTACGAGCAGTACTTC. This translates into CASSSPRGGSYEQYF.

This clonotype was picked up a small number of times. The chain recombines TRBV5-1 with TRBJ2-5; D is ambiguous. The CDR3 contains 14 residues. The germline gives CDR1 SGHRS, CDR2 YFSETQ. V shed 4 bases and J shed 0 bases, with 10 bases lying between them. The CDR3 DNA reads TGCGCCAGCAGCCCTAACTACTACCAAGAGACCCAGTACTTC. Translation gives CASSPNYYQETQYF. Supplemented by reference TRBV5-1 and TRBJ2-5, the full variable domain reads KAGVTQTPRYLIKTRGQQVTLSCSPISGHRSVSWYQQTPGQGLQFLFEYFSETQRNKGNFPGRFSGRQFSNSRSEMNVSTLELGDSALYLCASSPNYYQETQYFGPGTRLLVL.

The table lists this clonotype with a count of one. This rearrangement joins TRBV19 to TRBJ1-2, with a weak D call TRBD1 (6 bases). CDR1 and CDR2 from the germline V gene are LNHDA and SQIVND (reference sequence). Between the trimmed V and J ends, which lost 10 bases and 7 bases, there was a span of 13 bases. There are 11 residues in the CDR3. The DNA of the CDR3 is TGTGCCACGGGGGGGGCGAGTGGCTACACCTTC. Translation gives CATGGASGYTF. Variable domain in full (rest from reference TRBV19 and TRBJ1-2): DGGITQSPKYLFRKEGQNVTLSCEQNLNHDAMYWYRQDPGQGLRLIYYSQIVNDFQKGDIAEGYSVSREKKESFPLTVTSAQKNPTAFYLCATGGASGYTFGSGTRLTVV.